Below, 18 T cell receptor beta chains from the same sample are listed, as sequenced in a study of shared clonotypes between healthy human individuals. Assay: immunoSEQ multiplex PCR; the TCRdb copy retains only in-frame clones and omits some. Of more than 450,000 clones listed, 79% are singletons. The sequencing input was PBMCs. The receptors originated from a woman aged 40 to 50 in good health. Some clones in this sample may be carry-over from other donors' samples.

The CDR3 sequence: CAIRGDGGHEQYF. The CDR3 nucleotides read TGTGCCATCCGGGGGGATGGGGGGCACGAGCAGTACTTC. V is TRBV10-3 and J is TRBJ2-7; D perhaps matches TRBD2 (7 bases). V was trimmed by 8 bases and J by 5 bases, leaving 16 bases between them. Germline lookup yields CDR1 ENHRY and CDR2 SYGVKD. The CDR3 is 13 residues long.

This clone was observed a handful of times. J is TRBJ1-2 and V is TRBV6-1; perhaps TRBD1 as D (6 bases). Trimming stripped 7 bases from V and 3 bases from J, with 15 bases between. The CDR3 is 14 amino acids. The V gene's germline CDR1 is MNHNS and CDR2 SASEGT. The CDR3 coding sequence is TGTGCCAGCAAGACGACAGGCGGCGACTATGGCTACACCTTC. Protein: CASKTTGGDYGYTF.

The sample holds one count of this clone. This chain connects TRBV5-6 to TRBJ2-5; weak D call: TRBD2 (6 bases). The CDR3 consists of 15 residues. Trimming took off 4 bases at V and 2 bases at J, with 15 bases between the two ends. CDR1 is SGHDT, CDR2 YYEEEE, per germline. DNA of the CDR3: TGTGCCAGCAGCCGTGGCGGGGATTGGCAAGAGACCCAGTACTTC. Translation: CASSRGGDWQETQYF. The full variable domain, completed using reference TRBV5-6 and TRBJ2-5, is DAGVTQSPTHLIKTRGQQVTLRCSPKSGHDTVSWYQQALGQGPQFIFQYYEEEERQRGNFPDRFSGHQFPNYSSELNVNALLLGDSALYLCASSRGGDWQETQYFGPGTRLLVL.

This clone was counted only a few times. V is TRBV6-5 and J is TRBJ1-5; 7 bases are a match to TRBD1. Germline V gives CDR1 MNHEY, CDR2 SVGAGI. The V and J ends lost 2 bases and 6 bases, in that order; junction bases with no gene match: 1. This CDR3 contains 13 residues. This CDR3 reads CASSYNRGQPQHF. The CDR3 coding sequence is TGTGCCAGCAGTTACAACAGGGGTCAGCCCCAGCATTTT.

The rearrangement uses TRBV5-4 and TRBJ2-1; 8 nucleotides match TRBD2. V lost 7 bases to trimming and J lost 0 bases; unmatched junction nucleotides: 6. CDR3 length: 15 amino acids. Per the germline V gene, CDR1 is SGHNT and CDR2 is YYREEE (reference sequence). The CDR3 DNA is TGTGCCAGCGGCGGGCTAGCGGGCTCCTACAATGAGCAGTTCTTC. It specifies CASGGLAGSYNEQFF.

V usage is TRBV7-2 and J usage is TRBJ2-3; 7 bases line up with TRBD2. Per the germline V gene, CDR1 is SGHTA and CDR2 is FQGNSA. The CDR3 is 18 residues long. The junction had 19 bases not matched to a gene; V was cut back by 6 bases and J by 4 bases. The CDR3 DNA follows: TGTGCCAGCAGACCCAGGGCGGGAGTAATATTAGTGGCAGATACGCAGTATTTT. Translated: CASRPRAGVILVADTQYF.

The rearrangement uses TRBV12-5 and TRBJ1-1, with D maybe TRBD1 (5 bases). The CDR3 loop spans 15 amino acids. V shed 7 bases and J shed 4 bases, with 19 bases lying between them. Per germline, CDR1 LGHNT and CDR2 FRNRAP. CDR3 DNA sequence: TGTGCTAGTGTCCTAGTTACGGGGACTCGCACTGAAGCTTTCTTT. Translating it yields CASVLVTGTRTEAFF.

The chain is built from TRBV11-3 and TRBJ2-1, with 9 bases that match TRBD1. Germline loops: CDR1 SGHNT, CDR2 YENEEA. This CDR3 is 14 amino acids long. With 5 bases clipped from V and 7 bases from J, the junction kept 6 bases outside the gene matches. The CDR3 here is CASSPRDRENEQFF. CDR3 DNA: TGTGCCAGCAGCCCCCGGGACAGGGAGAATGAGCAGTTCTTC. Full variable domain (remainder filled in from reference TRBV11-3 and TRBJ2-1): EAGVVQSPRYKIIEKKQPVAFWCNPISGHNTLYWYLQNLGQGPELLIRYENEEAVDDSQLPKDRFSAERLKGVDSTLKIQPAELGDSAVYLCASSPRDRENEQFFGPGTRLTVL.

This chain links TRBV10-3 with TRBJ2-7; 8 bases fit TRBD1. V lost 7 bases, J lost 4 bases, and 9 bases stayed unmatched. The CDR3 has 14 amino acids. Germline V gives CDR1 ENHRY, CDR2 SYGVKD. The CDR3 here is CAIKGQGEVYEQYF. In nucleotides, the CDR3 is TGTGCCATCAAAGGACAGGGAGAAGTTTACGAGCAGTACTTC.

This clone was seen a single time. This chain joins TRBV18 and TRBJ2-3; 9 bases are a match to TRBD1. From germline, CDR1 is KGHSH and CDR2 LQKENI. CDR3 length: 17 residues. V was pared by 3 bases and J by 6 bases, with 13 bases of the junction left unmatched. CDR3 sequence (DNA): TGTGCCAGCTCACCCTCACTTACGACAGGGGGTACTGATACGCAGTATTTT. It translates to CASSPSLTTGGTDTQYF. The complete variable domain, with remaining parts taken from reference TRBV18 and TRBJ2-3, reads NAGVMQNPRHLVRRRGQEARLRCSPMKGHSHVYWYRQLPEEGLKFMVYLQKENIIDESGMPKERFSAEFPKEGPSILRIQQVVRGDSAAYFCASSPSLTTGGTDTQYFGPGTRLTVL.

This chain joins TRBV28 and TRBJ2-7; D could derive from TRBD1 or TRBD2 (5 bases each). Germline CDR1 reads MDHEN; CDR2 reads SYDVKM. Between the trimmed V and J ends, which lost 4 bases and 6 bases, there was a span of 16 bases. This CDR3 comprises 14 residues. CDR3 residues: CASSSGQGTLEQYF. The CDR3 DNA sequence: TGTGCCAGCAGTTCAGGACAAGGGACCCTCGAGCAGTACTTC.

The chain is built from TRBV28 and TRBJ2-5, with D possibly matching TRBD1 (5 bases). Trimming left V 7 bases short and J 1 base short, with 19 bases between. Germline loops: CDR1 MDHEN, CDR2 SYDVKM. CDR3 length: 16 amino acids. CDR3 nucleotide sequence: TGTGCCAGCACCCAAGGGGCCCATAGGCCCCAAGAGACCCAGTACTTC. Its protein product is CASTQGAHRPQETQYF. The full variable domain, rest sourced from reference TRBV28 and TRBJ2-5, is DVKVTQSSRYLVKRTGEKVFLECVQDMDHENMFWYRQDPGLGLRLIYFSYDVKMKEKGDIPEGYSVSREKKERFSLILESASTNQTSMYLCASTQGAHRPQETQYFGPGTRLLVL.

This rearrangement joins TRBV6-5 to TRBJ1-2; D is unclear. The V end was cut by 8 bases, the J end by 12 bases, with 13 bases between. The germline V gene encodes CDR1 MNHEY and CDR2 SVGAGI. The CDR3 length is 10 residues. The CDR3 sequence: CASPPWVDTF. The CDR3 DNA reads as TGTGCCAGCCCCCCCTGGGTTGACACCTTC.

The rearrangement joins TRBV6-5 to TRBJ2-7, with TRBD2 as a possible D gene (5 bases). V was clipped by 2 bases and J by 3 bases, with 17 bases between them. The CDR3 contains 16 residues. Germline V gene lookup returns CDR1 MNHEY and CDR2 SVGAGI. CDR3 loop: CASSYGRRGGDYEQYF. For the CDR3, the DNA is TGTGCCAGCAGTTACGGCCGGAGAGGAGGAGACTACGAGCAGTACTTC.

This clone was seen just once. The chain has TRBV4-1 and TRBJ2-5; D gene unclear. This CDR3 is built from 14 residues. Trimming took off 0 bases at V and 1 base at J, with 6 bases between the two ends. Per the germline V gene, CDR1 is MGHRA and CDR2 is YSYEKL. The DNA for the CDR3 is TGCGCCAGCAGCCAAGAACACAGCCAAGAGACCCAGTACTTC. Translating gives CASSQEHSQETQYF.

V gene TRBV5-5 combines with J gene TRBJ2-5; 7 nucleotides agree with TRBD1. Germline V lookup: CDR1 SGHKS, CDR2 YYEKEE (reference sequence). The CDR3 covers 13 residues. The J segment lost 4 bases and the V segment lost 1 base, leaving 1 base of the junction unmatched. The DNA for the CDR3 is TGTGCCAGCAGCTTGACAGGGGCAGAGACCCAGTACTTC. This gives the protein CASSLTGAETQYF.

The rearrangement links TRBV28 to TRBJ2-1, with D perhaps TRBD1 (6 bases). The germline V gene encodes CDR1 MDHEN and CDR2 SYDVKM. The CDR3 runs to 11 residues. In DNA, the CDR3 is TGTGCGGTAGGGGGCTACAATGAGCAGTTCTTC. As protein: CAVGGYNEQFF.

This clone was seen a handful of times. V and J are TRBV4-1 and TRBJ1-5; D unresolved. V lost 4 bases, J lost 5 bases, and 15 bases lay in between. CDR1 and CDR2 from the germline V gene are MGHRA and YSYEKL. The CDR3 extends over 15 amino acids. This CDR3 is CASSLSGQVDQPQHF. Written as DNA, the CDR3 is TGCGCCAGCAGCCTCAGCGGGCAGGTAGATCAGCCCCAGCATTTT.